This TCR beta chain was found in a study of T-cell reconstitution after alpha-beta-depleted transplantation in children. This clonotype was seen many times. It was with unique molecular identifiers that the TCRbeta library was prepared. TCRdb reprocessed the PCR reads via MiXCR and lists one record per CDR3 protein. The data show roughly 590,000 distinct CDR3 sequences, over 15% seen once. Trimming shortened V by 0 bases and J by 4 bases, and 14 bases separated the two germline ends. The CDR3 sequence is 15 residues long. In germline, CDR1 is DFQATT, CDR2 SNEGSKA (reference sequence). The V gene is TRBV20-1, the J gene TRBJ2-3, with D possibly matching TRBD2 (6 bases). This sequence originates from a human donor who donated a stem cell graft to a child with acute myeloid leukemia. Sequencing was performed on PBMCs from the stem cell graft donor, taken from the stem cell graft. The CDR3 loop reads CSARDGTEGADTQYF. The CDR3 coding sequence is TGCAGTGCTAGAGATGGGACGGAGGGAGCAGATACGCAGTATTTT.